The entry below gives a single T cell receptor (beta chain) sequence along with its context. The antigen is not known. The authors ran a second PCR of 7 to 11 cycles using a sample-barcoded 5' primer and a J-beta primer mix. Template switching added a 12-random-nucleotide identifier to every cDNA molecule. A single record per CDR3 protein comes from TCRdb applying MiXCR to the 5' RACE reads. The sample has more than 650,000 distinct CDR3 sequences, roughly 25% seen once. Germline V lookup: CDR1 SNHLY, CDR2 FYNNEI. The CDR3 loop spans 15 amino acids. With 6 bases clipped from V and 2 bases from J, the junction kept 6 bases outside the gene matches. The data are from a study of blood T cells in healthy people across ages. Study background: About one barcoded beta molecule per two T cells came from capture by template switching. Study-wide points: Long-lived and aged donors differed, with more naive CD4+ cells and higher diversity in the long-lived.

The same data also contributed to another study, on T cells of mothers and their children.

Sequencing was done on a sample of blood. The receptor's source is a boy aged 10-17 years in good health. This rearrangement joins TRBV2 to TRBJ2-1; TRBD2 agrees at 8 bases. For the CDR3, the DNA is TGTGCCAGCAGGACGGGGGGGGCTCCCTACAATGAGCAGTTCTTC. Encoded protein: CASRTGGAPYNEQFF.